This TCR beta chain was captured in a study of blood T cell repertoires in COVID-19 (TCRdb year 2020). In the study overall: Collaborator samples came from the United States, Italy and Spain and covered acute and convalescent phases of COVID-19. The prospective study material was composed of cDNA or gDNA derived from T cells, B-cell-depleted T cells, or PBMCs. Deeply sampled blood TCRbeta repertoires from subjects exposed to, actively infected with, or recovered from COVID-19 were included in the dataset. The repertoires were released in a freely available public database meant as a resource for research on the immune response to SARS-CoV-2. The samples were drawn from the first 160 participants of the ongoing ImmuneRACE study and from 1,254 subjects provided by 6 global collaborators. Nearly every sample came with metadata listing a de-identified subject ID, COVID-19 status, age in years and sex. Where available, HLA class I and class II types were obtained from metadata supplied by the sample provider rather than from assay-based typing. The paper as a whole reports these results and caveats: The amount of clinical and demographic metadata varied by source and participant and was provided uncurated.

Points on this clone: Its target antigen remains unknown. The input lacks base qualities; no much larger clone sits a single base away.

Trimmed from V: 3 bases; trimmed from J: 7 bases; junction bases lacking a gene match: 2. CDR1 and CDR2 were assigned from the germline V gene as SGHRS and YFSETQ. Including cysteine and phenylalanine, the CDR3 has 15 amino acids. This entry keeps only the CDR3 DNA: 45 bases, framed from base 1. Each collaborating institution followed its own protocols to collect whole blood in K2EDTA tubes. Collaborator samples were shipped for TCRbeta analysis as frozen whole blood, isolated PBMCs, or DNA extracted from either sample type. TCRbeta CDR3 regions were amplified from genomic DNA by means of the immunoSEQ Assay, a bias-controlled multiplex PCR. Concerning the study's data processing: The number of nucleated cells in each sample was estimated by amplification of reference gene primers within the assay. Sequence reads were collapsed and filtered to measure the absolute abundance of every unique TCRbeta CDR3 rearrangement. Productive Simpson clonality was computed per sample as the square root of Simpson's diversity index over productive rearrangements. TCRdb's version of the immuneACCESS table is confined to in-frame rearrangements and falls short of the full clone set. An unresolved V gene accounts for under half of the shortfall where checked; the remainder is of unknown origin. Clone size and V and J calls were adopted from that table, with D and trimming inferred from the DNA. This sample gives 200,000 to 250,000 clones in total; around 80% of them show up just once. The ten largest clones take up 10% to 15% of the sample.

Sequencing used peripheral blood. The chain links TRBV5-1 with TRBJ2-1, and TRBD2 matches 15 of the central bases. The sequence came from a woman aged 40 to 50 with acute or convalescent COVID-19. The CDR3 protein is CASSWGLAGGNEQFF. At the DNA level, the sequence is TGCGCCAGCAGCTGGGGACTAGCGGGGGGAAATGAGCAGTTCTTC. The full variable domain, with segments outside the CDR3 supplied by the reference TRBV5-1 and TRBJ2-1 proteins, appears as KAGVTQTPRYLIKTRGQQVTLSCSPISGHRSVSWYQQTPGQGLQFLFEYFSETQRNKGNFPGRFSGRQFSNSRSEMNVSTLELGDSALYLCASSWGLAGGNEQFFGPGTRLTVL.